Detailed here is one T cell receptor beta chain. Healthy donors were controls matched for age and sex. Per the germline V gene, CDR1 is SGDLS and CDR2 is YYNGEE. The V gene end was trimmed by 4 bases and the J gene end by 3 bases; junction bases not matched to a gene: 4. The CDR3 totals 15 residues. This sample was taken from a study of CD8 T cells in Susac syndrome. With random hexamers, reverse transcription was performed on about 0.5 to 1 ug of RNA. Multiplex PCR with immunoSEQ amplified the TCR beta CDR3 across 54 Vbeta and 13 Jbeta. TCRdb reprocessed the immunoSEQ multiplex PCR reads via MiXCR and lists one record per CDR3 protein. The data show about 130,000 distinct CDR3 sequences, about 95% seen once.

Sequenced: CD4+ T cells from PBMCs. The rearrangement links TRBV9 to TRBJ2-7; 13 nucleotides agree with TRBD2. This sequence was found in a human donor in good health. The CDR3 loop reads CASSRGTSGDYEQYF. The CDR3 DNA follows: TGTGCCAGCAGCCGAGGGACTAGCGGGGACTACGAGCAGTACTTC.